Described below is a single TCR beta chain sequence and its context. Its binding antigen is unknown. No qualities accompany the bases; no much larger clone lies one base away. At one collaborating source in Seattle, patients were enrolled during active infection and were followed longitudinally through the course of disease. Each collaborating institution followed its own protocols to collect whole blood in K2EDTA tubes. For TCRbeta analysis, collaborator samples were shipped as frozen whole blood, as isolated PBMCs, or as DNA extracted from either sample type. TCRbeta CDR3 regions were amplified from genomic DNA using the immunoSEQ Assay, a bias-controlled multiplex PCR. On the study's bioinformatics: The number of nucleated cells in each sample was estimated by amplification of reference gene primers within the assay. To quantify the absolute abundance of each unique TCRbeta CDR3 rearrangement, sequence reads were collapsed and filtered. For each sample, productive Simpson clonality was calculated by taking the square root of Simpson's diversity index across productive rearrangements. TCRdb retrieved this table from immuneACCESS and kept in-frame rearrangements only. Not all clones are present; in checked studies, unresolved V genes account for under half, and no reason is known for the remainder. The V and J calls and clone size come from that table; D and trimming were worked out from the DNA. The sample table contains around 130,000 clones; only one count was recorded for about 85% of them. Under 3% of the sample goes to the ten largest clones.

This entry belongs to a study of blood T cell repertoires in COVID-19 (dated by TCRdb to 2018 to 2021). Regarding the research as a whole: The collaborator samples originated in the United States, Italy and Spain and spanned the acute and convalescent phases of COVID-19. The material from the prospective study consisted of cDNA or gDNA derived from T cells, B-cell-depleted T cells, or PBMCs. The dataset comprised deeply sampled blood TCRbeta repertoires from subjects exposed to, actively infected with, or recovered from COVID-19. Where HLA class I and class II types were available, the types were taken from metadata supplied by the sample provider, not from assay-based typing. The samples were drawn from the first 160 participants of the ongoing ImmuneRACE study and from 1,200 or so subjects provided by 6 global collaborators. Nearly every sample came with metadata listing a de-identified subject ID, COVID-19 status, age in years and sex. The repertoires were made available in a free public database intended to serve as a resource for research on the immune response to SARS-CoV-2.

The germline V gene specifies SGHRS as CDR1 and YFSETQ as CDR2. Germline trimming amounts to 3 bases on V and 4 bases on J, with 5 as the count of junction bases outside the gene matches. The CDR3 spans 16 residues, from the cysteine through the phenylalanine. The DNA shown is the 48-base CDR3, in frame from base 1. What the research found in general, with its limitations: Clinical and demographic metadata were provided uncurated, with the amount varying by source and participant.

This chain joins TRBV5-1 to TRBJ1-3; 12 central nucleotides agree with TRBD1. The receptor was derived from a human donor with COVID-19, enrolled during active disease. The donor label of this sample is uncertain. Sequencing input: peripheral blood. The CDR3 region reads CASSSGQGARGNTIYF. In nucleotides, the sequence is TGCGCCAGCAGCTCGGGACAGGGGGCGAGAGGAAACACCATATATTTT.